This T cell receptor beta chain was sequenced in a study of T cell repertoires in cytomegalovirus infection. Study-level information: Public TCR beta signatures were indicative of both CMV infection and a matching HLA type. Points from the study as a whole: There were HLA-C-restricted CMV-specific TCR beta clonotypes dominating the ex vivo response. The cumulative frequency of public TCR beta families identified carriers of CMV plus the relevant HLA.

Trimming pared 1 base from V and 8 bases from J, leaving 20 bases between. Germline V CDR1 and CDR2: SGHTA, FQGNSA. The CDR3 is 16 residues long. This clonotype was counted many times. Antigen unknown. TCRdb re-derived calls from the reads in MiXCR, one entry per CDR3 protein. The table shows fewer than 350,000 distinct CDR3 sequences, with roughly 17% occurring only once. The TCR was taken from a human donor in good health (CMV status not recorded). Some clones in this sample may be carry-over from other donors' samples. The J gene is TRBJ1-2, the V gene TRBV7-2, with D possibly TRBD1 on 6 matching bases. The sample taken for sequencing was PBMCs. Written as DNA, the CDR3 is TGTGCCAGCAGCTTAGGGGGGGCCGCACCCCAGGGGGGCTACACCTTC. This codes for CASSLGGAAPQGGYTF.